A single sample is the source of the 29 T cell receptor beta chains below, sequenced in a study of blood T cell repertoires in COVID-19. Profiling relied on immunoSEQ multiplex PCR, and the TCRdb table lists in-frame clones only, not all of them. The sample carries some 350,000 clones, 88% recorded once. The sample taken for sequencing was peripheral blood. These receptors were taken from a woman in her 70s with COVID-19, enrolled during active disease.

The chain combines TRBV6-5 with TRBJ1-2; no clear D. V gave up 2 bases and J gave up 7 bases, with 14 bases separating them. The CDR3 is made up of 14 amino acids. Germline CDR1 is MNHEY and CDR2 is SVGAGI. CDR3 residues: CASSYGGKHSGYTF. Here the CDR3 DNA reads TGTGCCAGCAGTTACGGCGGGAAGCATTCTGGCTACACCTTC.

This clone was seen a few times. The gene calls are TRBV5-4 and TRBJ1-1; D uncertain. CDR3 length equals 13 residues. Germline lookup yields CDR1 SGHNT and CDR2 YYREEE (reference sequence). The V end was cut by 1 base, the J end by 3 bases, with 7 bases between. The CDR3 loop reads CASSLTVDTEAFF. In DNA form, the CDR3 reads TGTGCCAGCAGCTTGACGGTGGACACTGAAGCTTTCTTT.

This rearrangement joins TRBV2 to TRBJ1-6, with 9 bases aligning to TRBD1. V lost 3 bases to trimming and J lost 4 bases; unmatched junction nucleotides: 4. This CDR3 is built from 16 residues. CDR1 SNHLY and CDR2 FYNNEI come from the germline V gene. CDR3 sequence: CASSDGQGTYNSPLHF. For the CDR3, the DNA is TGTGCCAGCAGTGACGGACAGGGGACGTATAATTCACCCCTCCACTTT.

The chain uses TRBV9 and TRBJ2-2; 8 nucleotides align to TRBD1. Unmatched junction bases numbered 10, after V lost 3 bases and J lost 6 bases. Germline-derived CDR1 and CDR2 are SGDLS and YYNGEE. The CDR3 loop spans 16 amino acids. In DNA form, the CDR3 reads TGTGCCAGCAGCGCCACCGGGACAGGAGGGGCCGGGGAGCTGTTTTTT. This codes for CASSATGTGGAGELFF.

DNA of the CDR3: TGTGCCAGCAGCTTCGGACTAGCGGGAGATACGCAGTATTTT. It codes for CASSFGLAGDTQYF. V is TRBV7-2 and J is TRBJ2-3; 11 positions match TRBD2. V shed 3 bases, J shed 5 bases, and the junction held 1 base outside the gene matches. Per germline, CDR1 SGHTA and CDR2 FQGNSA. This CDR3 has 14 amino acids.

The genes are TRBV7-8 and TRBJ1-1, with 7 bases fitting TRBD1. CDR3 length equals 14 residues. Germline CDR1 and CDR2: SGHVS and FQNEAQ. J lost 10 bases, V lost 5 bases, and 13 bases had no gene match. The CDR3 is CASSLRPDRARAFF. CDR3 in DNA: TGTGCCAGCAGCCTCCGACCCGACAGGGCTAGAGCTTTCTTT.

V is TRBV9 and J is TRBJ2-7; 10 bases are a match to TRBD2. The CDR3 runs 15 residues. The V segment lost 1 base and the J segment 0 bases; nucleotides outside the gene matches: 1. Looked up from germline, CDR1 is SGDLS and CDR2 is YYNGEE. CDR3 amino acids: CASSVSGGDSYEQYF. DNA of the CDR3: TGTGCCAGCAGCGTAAGCGGGGGGGACTCCTACGAGCAGTACTTC.

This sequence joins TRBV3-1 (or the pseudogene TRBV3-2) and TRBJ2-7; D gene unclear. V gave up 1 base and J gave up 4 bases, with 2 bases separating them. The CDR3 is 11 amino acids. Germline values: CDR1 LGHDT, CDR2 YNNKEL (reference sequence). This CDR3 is CASSQAYEQYF. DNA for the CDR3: TGTGCCAGCAGCCAAGCATACGAGCAGTACTTC.

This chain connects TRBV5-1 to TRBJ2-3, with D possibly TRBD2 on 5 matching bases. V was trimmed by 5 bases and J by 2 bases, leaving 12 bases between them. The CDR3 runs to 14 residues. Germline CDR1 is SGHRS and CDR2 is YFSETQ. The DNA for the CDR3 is TGCGCCAGCAGTAGAACGGGGTTCACAGATACGCAGTATTTT. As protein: CASSRTGFTDTQYF.

The CDR3 DNA is TGTGCCAGTAGTGCCCACTTAGTCCTGTCCTACGAGCAGTACTTC. This gives the protein CASSAHLVLSYEQYF. The chain employs TRBV19 and TRBJ2-7; D call uncertain. V was shortened by 5 bases and J by 1 base, with 15 bases between the two germline ends. Germline V gene lookup returns CDR1 LNHDA and CDR2 SQIVND (reference sequence). There are 15 residues in the CDR3.

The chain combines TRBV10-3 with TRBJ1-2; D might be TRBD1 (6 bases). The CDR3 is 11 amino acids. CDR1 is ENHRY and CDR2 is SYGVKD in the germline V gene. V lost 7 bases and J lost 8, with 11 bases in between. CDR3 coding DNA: TGTGCCATCACGACAGGAGGCGGCTACACCTTC. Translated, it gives CAITTGGGYTF.

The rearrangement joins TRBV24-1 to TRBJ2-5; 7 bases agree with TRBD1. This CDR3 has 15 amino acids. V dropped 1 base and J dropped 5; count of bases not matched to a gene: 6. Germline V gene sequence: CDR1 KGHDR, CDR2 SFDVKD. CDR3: CATSDFRDSQETQYF. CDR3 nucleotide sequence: TGTGCCACCAGTGATTTCAGGGACAGCCAGGAGACCCAGTACTTC.

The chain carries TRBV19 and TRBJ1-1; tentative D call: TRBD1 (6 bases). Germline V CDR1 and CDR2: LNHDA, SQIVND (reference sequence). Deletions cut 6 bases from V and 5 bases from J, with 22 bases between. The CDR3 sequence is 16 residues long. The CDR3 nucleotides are TGTGCCAGTAGACTCCAGAGGGGGGGGCGAAAGACTGAAGCTTTCTTT. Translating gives CASRLQRGGRKTEAFF. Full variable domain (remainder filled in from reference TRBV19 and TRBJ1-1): DGGITQSPKYLFRKEGQNVTLSCEQNLNHDAMYWYRQDPGQGLRLIYYSQIVNDFQKGDIAEGYSVSREKKESFPLTVTSAQKNPTAFYLCASRLQRGGRKTEAFFGQGTRLTVV.

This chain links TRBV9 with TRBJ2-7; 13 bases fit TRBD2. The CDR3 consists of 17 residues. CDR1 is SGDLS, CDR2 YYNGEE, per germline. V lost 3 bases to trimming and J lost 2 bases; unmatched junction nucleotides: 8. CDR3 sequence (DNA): TGTGCCAGCAGCGCGACTAGCGGGGGGTTCGGCCCCTACGAGCAGTACTTC. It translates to CASSATSGGFGPYEQYF. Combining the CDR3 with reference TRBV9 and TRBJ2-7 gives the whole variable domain DSGVTQTPKHLITATGQRVTLRCSPRSGDLSVYWYQQSLDQGLQFLIQYYNGEERAKGNILERFSAQQFPDLHSELNLSSLELGDSALYFCASSATSGGFGPYEQYFGPGTRLTVT.

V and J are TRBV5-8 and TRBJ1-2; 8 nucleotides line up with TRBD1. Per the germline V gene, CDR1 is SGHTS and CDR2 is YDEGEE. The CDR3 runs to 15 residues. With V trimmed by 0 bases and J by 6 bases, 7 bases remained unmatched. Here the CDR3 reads CASSLGQGLADGYTF. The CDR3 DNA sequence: TGTGCCAGCAGCTTGGGACAGGGGCTTGCCGATGGCTACACCTTC. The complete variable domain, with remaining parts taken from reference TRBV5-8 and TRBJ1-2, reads EAGVTQSPTHLIKTRGQQATLRCSPISGHTSVYWYQQALGLGLQFLLWYDEGEERNRGNFPPRFSGRQFPNYSSELNVNALELEDSALYLCASSLGQGLADGYTFGSGTRLTVV.

CDR3 nucleotide sequence: TGTGCCAGCACTATCACGTCGACTAGCGGGGGAAGCACAGATACGCAGTATTTT. This codes for CASTITSTSGGSTDTQYF. V usage is TRBV2 and J usage is TRBJ2-3; 12 bases agree with TRBD2. Germline CDR1 reads SNHLY; CDR2 reads FYNNEI. The V segment lost 7 bases and the J segment 0 bases; nucleotides outside the gene matches: 11. The CDR3 runs 18 residues.

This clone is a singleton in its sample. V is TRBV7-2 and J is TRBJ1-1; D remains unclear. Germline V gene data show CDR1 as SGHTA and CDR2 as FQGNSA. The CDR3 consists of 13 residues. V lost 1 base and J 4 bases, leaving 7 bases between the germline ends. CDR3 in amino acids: CASSLGAGTEAFF. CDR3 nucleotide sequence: TGTGCCAGCAGCTTAGGGGCGGGCACTGAAGCTTTCTTT. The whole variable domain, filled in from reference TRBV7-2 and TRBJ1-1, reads GAGVSQSPSNKVTEKGKDVELRCDPISGHTALYWYRQSLGQGLEFLIYFQGNSAPDKSGLPSDRFSAERTGGSVSTLTIQRTQQEDSAVYLCASSLGAGTEAFFGQGTRLTVV.

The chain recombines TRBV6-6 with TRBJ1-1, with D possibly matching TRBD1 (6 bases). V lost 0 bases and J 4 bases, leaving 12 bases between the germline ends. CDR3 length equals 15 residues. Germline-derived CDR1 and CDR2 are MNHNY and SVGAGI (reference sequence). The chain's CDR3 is CASSYSGGASTEAFF. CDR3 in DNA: TGTGCCAGCAGTTACTCGGGGGGGGCGAGCACTGAAGCTTTCTTT.

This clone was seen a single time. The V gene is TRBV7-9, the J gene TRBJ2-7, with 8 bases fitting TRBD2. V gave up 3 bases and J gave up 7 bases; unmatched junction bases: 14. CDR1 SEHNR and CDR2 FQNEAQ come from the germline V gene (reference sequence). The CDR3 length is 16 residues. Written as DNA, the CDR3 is TGTGCCAGCAGCTTGGTTAGCGGGGTCCTACCGCGAGAGCAGTACTTC. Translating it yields CASSLVSGVLPREQYF. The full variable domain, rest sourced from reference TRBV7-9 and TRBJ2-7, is DTGVSQNPRHKITKRGQNVTFRCDPISEHNRLYWYRQTLGQGPEFLTYFQNEAQLEKSRLLSDRFSAERPKGSFSTLEIQRTEQGDSAMYLCASSLVSGVLPREQYFGPGTRLTVT.

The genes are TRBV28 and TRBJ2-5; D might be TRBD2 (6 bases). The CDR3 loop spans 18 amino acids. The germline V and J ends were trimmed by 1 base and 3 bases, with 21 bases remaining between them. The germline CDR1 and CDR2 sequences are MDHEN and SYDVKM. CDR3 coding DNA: TGTGCCAGCAGTTTATCCCCCCAGACCGGAGGGCGGGAAGAGACCCAGTACTTC. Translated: CASSLSPQTGGREETQYF.

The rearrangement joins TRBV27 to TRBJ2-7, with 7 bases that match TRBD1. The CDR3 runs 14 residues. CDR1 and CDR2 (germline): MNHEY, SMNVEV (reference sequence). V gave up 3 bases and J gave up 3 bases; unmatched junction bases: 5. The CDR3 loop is CASSFTGVGYEQYF. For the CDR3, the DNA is TGTGCCAGCAGTTTTACAGGGGTGGGCTACGAGCAGTACTTC.

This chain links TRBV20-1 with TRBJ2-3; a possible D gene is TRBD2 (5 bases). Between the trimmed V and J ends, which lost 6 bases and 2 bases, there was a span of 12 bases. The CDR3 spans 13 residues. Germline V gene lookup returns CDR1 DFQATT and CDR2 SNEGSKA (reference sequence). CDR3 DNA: TGCAGTGCCAGTCGGGGTAACACAGATACGCAGTATTTT. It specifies CSASRGNTDTQYF.

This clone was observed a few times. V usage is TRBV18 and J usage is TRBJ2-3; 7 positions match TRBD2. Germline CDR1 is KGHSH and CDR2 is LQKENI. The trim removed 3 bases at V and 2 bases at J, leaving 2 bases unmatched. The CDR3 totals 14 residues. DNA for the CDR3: TGTGCCAGCTCACCCGGGGACTACACAGATACGCAGTATTTT. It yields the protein CASSPGDYTDTQYF.

The DNA of the CDR3 is TGCGCCAGCAGCCAAGTATTGACAGGGAACTATGGCTACACCTTC. Translating it yields CASSQVLTGNYGYTF. The J gene is TRBJ1-2, the V gene TRBV4-1, with 7 bases matching TRBD1. CDR1 and CDR2 (germline): MGHRA, YSYEKL. The CDR3 loop spans 15 amino acids. With V trimmed by 1 base and J by 2 bases, 4 bases remained unmatched.

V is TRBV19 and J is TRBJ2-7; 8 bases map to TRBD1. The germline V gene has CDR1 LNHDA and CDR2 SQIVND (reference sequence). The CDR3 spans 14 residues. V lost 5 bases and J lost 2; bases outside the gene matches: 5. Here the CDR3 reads CASSFTTGAYEQYF. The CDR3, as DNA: TGTGCCAGTAGTTTCACGACAGGGGCCTACGAGCAGTACTTC.

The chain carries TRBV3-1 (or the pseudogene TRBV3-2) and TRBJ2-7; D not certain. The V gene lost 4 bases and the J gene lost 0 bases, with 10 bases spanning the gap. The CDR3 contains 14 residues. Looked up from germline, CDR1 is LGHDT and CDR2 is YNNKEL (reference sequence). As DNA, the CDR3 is TGTGCCAGCAGCCTATCGACTCTCTCCTACGAGCAGTACTTC. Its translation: CASSLSTLSYEQYF.

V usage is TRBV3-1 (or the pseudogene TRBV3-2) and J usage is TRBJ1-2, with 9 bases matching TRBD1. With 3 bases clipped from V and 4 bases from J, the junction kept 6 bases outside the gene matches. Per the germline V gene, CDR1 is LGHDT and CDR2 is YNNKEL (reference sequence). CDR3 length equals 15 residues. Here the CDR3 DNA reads TGTGCCAGCAGCCACCCGGGACAGGGCCTCTATGGCTACACCTTC. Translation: CASSHPGQGLYGYTF.

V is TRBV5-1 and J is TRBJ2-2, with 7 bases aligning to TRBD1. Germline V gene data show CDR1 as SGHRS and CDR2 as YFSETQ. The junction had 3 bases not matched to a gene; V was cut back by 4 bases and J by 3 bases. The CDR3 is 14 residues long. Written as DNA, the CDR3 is TGCGCCAGCAGCCCAACAGGGGACACCGGGGAGCTGTTTTTT. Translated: CASSPTGDTGELFF.

The CDR3 reads CASSVDFFSTDTQYF. The CDR3 DNA reads as TGTGCCAGCAGCGTAGACTTTTTCAGCACAGATACGCAGTATTTT. The V gene is TRBV9, the J gene TRBJ2-3; D gene ambiguous. V was trimmed by 0 bases and J by 0 bases, leaving 8 bases between them. Per the germline V gene, CDR1 is SGDLS and CDR2 is YYNGEE. The CDR3 contains 15 residues. The entire variable domain, with the rest obtained from reference TRBV9 and TRBJ2-3, is as follows: DSGVTQTPKHLITATGQRVTLRCSPRSGDLSVYWYQQSLDQGLQFLIQYYNGEERAKGNILERFSAQQFPDLHSELNLSSLELGDSALYFCASSVDFFSTDTQYFGPGTRLTVL.